This passage covers 13 T cell receptor beta chains from one sample sequenced in a study of CD8+ T cells in alopecia areata. The authors extracted RNA and reverse transcribed it into cDNA as the sequencing template. Only in-frame clones appear in the TCRdb table, and some are missing; sequencing was by immunoSEQ multiplex PCR. The data contain about 190,000 clones, 45% to 65% of them singletons. As to treatment: oral pan-JAK inhibitor, 5-10 mg twice daily. The starting material was CD4+ T cells sorted from blood, obtained at week 4, from a patient treated with tofacitinib. Receptors were obtained from a human donor with alopecia areata.

This clone was observed a handful of times. The chain couples TRBV29-1 to TRBJ2-2; D not certain. Trimming removed 1 base from V and 0 bases from J, with 6 bases in between. The V gene's germline CDR1 is SQVTM and CDR2 ANQGSEA. There are 14 residues in the CDR3. The CDR3 here is CSVEAFSNTGELFF. The CDR3 region has the DNA TGCAGCGTTGAAGCCTTCTCGAACACCGGGGAGCTGTTTTTT.

The genes are TRBV30 and TRBJ1-4, with 7 bases that match TRBD1. The V and J ends lost 4 bases and 7 bases, in that order; junction bases with no gene match: 18. Germline V CDR1 and CDR2: GTSNPN, SVGIG (reference sequence). The CDR3 totals 17 residues. Written as DNA, the CDR3 is TGTGCCTGGATGACAGGGAAGATCGCTGGGTCCTCTGAAAAACTGTTTTTT. Its protein is CAWMTGKIAGSSEKLFF.

The chain is built from TRBV15 and TRBJ2-5; D is unclear. Per germline, CDR1 LNHNV and CDR2 YYDKDF (reference sequence). V was clipped by 5 bases and J by 5 bases, with 12 bases between them. The CDR3 runs 13 residues. CDR3 coding DNA: TGTGCCACCAGCGCAGAGTTTCTTGAGACCCAGTACTTC. Translated, it gives CATSAEFLETQYF.

This chain connects TRBV5-6 to TRBJ2-3; D may be TRBD2 (5 bases). Trimming stripped 2 bases from V and 2 bases from J, with 15 bases between. Germline V gene data show CDR1 as SGHDT and CDR2 as YYEEEE. CDR3 size: 16 residues. The CDR3 DNA is TGTGCCAGCAGCTTCCGAGCGGCTAGACTCACAGATACGCAGTATTTT. This gives the protein CASSFRAARLTDTQYF.

The rearrangement links TRBV7-2 to TRBJ2-7; 9 bases fit TRBD1. Trimming at V came to 5 bases and at J to 4 bases, leaving 9 bases not matched to a gene. The germline CDR1 and CDR2 sequences are SGHTA and FQGNSA. The CDR3 extends over 15 amino acids. The CDR3 region has the DNA TGTGCCAGCAGCCTTGCCGGGACAGGGAGTTACGAGCAGTACTTC. It specifies CASSLAGTGSYEQYF.

This sequence joins TRBV6-5 and TRBJ1-1; TRBD1 matches at 7 bases. V lost 7 bases, J lost 9 bases, and 11 bases stayed unmatched. Germline CDR1 MNHEY, CDR2 SVGAGI. CDR3 length: 13 amino acids. CDR3 nucleotide sequence: TGTGCCAGCAATCCAATAGAGGGGGCAAAAGCTTTCTTT. The encoded protein is CASNPIEGAKAFF.

The chain has TRBV7-2 and TRBJ2-5; 9 bases fit TRBD1. The length of the CDR3 is 14 residues. CDR1 and CDR2 from the germline V gene are SGHTA and FQGNSA. Trimming removed 2 bases from V and 8 bases from J; junction bases left unmatched: 6. The CDR3 nucleotides are TGTGCCAGCAGCTTATGGGGACAGGGACGCACCCAGTACTTC. It yields the protein CASSLWGQGRTQYF.

There are a few counts of this clone. The chain is built from TRBV5-6 and TRBJ1-2; D not resolved. The CDR3 runs 12 residues. V was cut by 4 bases and J by 8 bases, with 12 bases left in between. CDR1 is SGHDT, CDR2 YYEEEE, per germline. The CDR3, as DNA: TGTGCCAGCAGCCCGGGTTATCGGGGCTACACCTTC. Translation gives CASSPGYRGYTF.

This clone was detected a few times. The chain is built from TRBV28 and TRBJ2-5; 7 bases align to TRBD1. Germline CDR1 MDHEN, CDR2 SYDVKM. The trim removed 10 bases at V and 3 bases at J, leaving 5 bases unmatched. The CDR3 totals 12 residues. CDR3 region: CATHRGKETQYF. The DNA for the CDR3 is TGTGCCACCCACAGGGGAAAAGAGACCCAGTACTTC.

This clone was seen only once. The gene calls are TRBV5-1 and TRBJ1-2; D is unresolved. Germline lookup yields CDR1 SGHRS and CDR2 YFSETQ. This CDR3 has 15 residues. Between the trimmed V and J ends, which lost 3 bases and 8 bases, there was a span of 20 bases. For the CDR3, the DNA is TGCGCCAGCAGCTCCCCCCCGGGGAACCCTACAGGCTACACCTTC. Protein product: CASSSPPGNPTGYTF.

This clone was seen once. V and J are TRBV4-1 and TRBJ2-3; D might be TRBD2 (6 bases). Germline lookup yields CDR1 MGHRA and CDR2 YSYEKL. CDR3 length equals 16 residues. Trimming stripped 4 bases from V and 0 bases from J, with 14 bases between. The CDR3 loop is CASSLDSGASTDTQYF. CDR3 in DNA: TGCGCCAGCAGCCTAGATAGCGGAGCTAGCACAGATACGCAGTATTTT.

CDR3 sequence (DNA): TGCAGCGCGACCGGGGGGGGCACCGGGGAGCTGTTTTTT. This codes for CSATGGGTGELFF. The chain uses TRBV29-1 and TRBJ2-2, with TRBD2 matching 8 bases. The CDR3 has 13 amino acids. Losses at the gene ends were 7 bases for V and 4 bases for J; bases not matched to a gene: 5. The germline V gene has CDR1 SQVTM and CDR2 ANQGSEA.

This clone was observed a handful of times. This CDR3 is CSARQGADTGELFF. CDR3 DNA: TGCAGCGCTCGACAGGGGGCCGACACCGGGGAGCTGTTTTTT. This chain uses TRBV29-1 with TRBJ2-2, with 10 positions matching TRBD1. The germline gives CDR1 SQVTM, CDR2 ANQGSEA. The ends lost 7 bases at V and 3 bases at J; junction bases unmatched: 5. The CDR3 extends over 14 amino acids.